One T cell receptor beta chain is described in this entry. A few counts support this clonotype. Its antigen is not yet known. No base-level quality is on record; no much larger clone is a single base apart. TCR beta CDR3 regions were amplified from RNA transcripts. A first-round RT-PCR of the TCR CDR3 used the HTBI primer set with the Qiagen OneStep RT-PCR kit. A second multiplex PCR round built the libraries, followed by size selection and purification. The libraries were sequenced on an Illumina HiSeq2000 using paired-end 100 bp reads. Processing in the source paper ran as follows. SOAPnuke was used to process the raw data, removing reads that contained adapters or uncalled bases, had a mean Phred below 15, or lacked an exact match to the constant primer or identifier. COPE v1.2.5 was used to merge high-quality paired reads, and clonotypes were defined as unique nucleotide sequences. Clonotypes were aligned to IMGT TRBV, TRBD and TRBJ reference segments using MiTCR v1.1. The analysis included only V-J combinations with a frequency above 0.0001, which together covered about 99% of the repertoires. A TCS score was defined as the ratio between F50 (clonal expansion) and ExV (chaos), using BLOSUM62-based TCRdist between CDR3 peptides within each V-J. Welch's t-statistics and random forest reduced approximately 520 V-J features to 13, which were used in a naive Bayes classifier (R e1071). TCRdb cleaned the public reads at Q25 with fastp, built clones with MiXCR and kept in-frame beta chains. Under each unique CDR3 protein, matching rows form one entry showing the most common genes and DNA. TCRdb assigned the V and J calls; the authors' analysis was not used. This sample comprises around 300,000 distinct CDR3 sequences, roughly an eighth of them detected only once. Roughly 7.7% of the sample comes from the top ten.

This record belongs to a study of T cells in Graves' hyperthyroidism and ophthalmopathy (dated by TCRdb to the late 2010s). For the study in its entirety: Peripheral blood was collected at initial diagnosis, before any treatment. To identify TCR V-J signatures that set the groups apart, the researchers used a discovery cohort of about a hundred patients, made up of 40 to 45 with Graves' ophthalmopathy and about 55 with stable Graves' hyperthyroidism. Once sampling was done, hyperthyroidism patients were given methimazole at a starting dose of 30 mg daily, whereas ophthalmopathy patients were given high-dose intravenous methylprednisolone. An independent validation cohort of 18 to 20 hyperthyroidism patients and 17 patients who later progressed to ophthalmopathy tested prospective prediction of ophthalmopathy. In several Graves' hyperthyroidism patients, the study also compared T-cell repertoires from thyroid tissue with T-cell repertoires from blood. TCR Vbeta CDR3 sequencing of 120 to 150 peripheral blood samples (over 40 ophthalmopathy, around 80 hyperthyroidism and roughly 17 progressor patients) is reported in the paper. The 100 discovery patients were randomly divided into training and test sets at a 7:3 ratio. Beyond this particular receptor, the publication reports: Ophthalmopathy was separated from stable hyperthyroidism by a 13 V-J signature model, with over 85% sensitivity and roughly 81% specificity obtained in cross-validation and 80%/75% obtained in testing. Most expanded thyroid clonotypes (frequency above 0.001) were also found in blood, which suggests that blood repertoires may mirror thyroid immune responses. No statistical method was used to fix the sample size in advance, and group allocation was not hidden from the investigators. During validation, the model predicted progression to ophthalmopathy a median of roughly 7.1 months ahead of onset, with roughly 65% sensitivity and almost 75% specificity.

Stable Graves' hyperthyroidism was defined as the absence of progression to ophthalmopathy over 18 months of follow-up. The hyperthyroidism patients were between 18 and 65 years old and newly diagnosed, with a disease duration of less than 2 months. Exclusion was applied to patients with uncontrolled infections, other autoimmune diseases, pregnancy or lactation. Diagnoses relied on clinical symptoms, serum thyroxine and TRAb, thyroid ultrasound and orbital computed tomography. PBMCs were separated from around 9.1 ml of fresh peripheral blood using Ficoll-Paque density gradient centrifugation. Total RNA was extracted using Trizol reagent, and RNA quality was assessed on an Agilent 2100 Bioanalyzer. V ends up 5 bases short and J 8 bases short, with an unmatched junction base count of 7. As encoded in the germline V gene, CDR1 is SGHDN while CDR2 is FVKESK. The CDR3 goes from the cysteine to the phenylalanine over 14 residues. Just CDR3 DNA is preserved here, 42 bases in frame from base 1.

The chain links TRBV14 with TRBJ2-1, with 9 bases in between that match TRBD1. The receptor was derived from a woman aged 40 to 50 with Graves' hyperthyroidism. The sample taken for sequencing was blood. In nucleotides, the sequence is TGTGCCAGCAGCGGTGGGACAGGGTACGATGAGCAGTTCTTC. It codes for CASSGGTGYDEQFF. The CDR3, completed at both ends by the reference TRBV14 and TRBJ2-1 genes, gives the full variable domain EAGVTQFPSHSVIEKGQTVTLRCDPISGHDNLYWYRRVMGKEIKFLLHFVKESKQDESGMPNNRFLAERTGGTYSTLKVQPAELEDSGVYFCASSGGTGYDEQFFGPGTRLTVL.